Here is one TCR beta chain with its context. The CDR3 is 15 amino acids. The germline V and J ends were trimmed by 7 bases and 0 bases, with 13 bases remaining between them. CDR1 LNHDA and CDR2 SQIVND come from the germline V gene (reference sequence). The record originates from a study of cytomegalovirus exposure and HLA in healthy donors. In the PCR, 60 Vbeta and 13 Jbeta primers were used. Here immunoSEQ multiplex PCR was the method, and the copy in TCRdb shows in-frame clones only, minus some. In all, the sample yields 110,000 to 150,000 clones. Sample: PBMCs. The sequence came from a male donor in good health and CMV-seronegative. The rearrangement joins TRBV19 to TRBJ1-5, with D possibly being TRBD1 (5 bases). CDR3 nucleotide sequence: TGTGCCAGTATTACGACAGCATATAGCAATCAGCCCCAGCATTTT. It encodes CASITTAYSNQPQHF.